This is a list of T cell receptor beta chains from one sample in a study of CD4 T cells in relation to SARS-CoV-2 and coronaviruses. Using immunoSEQ multiplex PCR, the repertoire was profiled, and TCRdb retains in-frame clones only, with some absent. The top ten hold around a sixth of the sample, which has 20,000 or so clones, 60% to 85% seen once. The antigens for these receptors are not known. The sequenced material came from CD4+ T cells from PBMCs, cultured in vitro. Every receptor here comes from a human donor in good health. Both conserved end residues are part of each CDR3. Each record gives: J gene, clone size, V gene, D gene, CDR3 DNA, CDR3 protein. A D gene is named only where the DNA matches it firmly. Part of the rows lack a size; the others show once, few, many or a class for expanded clones.

TRBJ1-6 . TRBV3-1/TRBV3-2 . TGTGCCAGCAGCCATCTGCAGGGTAATTCACCCCTCCACTTT CASSHLQGNSPLHF
TRBJ2-5 . TRBV7-9 TRBD2 TGTGCCAGCGCTAGGGCGATCAGCGGGAGTCAAGAGACCCAGTACTTC CASARAISGSQETQYF
TRBJ1-6 few TRBV7-3 . TGTGCCAGCAGCCTCGGGGTGGCTTCACCCCTCCACTTT CASSLGVASPLHF
TRBJ1-2 . TRBV25-1 TRBD1 TGTGCCAGCAGCCGGGAGGGGGCGGCCTATGGCTACACCTTC CASSREGAAYGYTF
TRBJ2-1 . TRBV7-9 . TGTGCCAGCAGCCCCCGAGGGTCGGGAGATAGCAATGAGCAGTTCTTC CASSPRGSGDSNEQFF
TRBJ2-3 . TRBV21-1 . TGTGCCAGCAGCGGACCCTGGGACCTATGGACAGATACGCAGTATTTT CASSGPWDLWTDTQYF
TRBJ2-6 few TRBV5-1 . TGCGCCAGCAGCCTCGGACTCTCCTCTGGGGCCAACGTCCTGACTTTC CASSLGLSSGANVLTF
TRBJ2-7 . TRBV4-1 TRBD2 TGCGCCAGCAGCCAAGAAGGGACTAGCGGTCGCTACGAGCAGTACTTC CASSQEGTSGRYEQYF
TRBJ1-1 . TRBV5-1 . TGCGCCAGCAGCATAGGACAGAACACTGAAGCTTTCTTT CASSIGQNTEAFF
TRBJ1-2 . TRBV11-2 . TGTGCCAGCAGCTTAAACCCAATAAACTATGGCTACACCTTC CASSLNPINYGYTF
TRBJ1-1 . TRBV7-8 TRBD1 TGTGCCAGCAGCTTAGGGGACAGGCTAAGAAACACTGAAGCTTTCTTT CASSLGDRLRNTEAFF
TRBJ1-2 few TRBV19 . TGTGCCAGTAGTTTACCCCGGACACCTAGCGGCTATGGCTACACCTTC CASSLPRTPSGYGYTF
TRBJ1-4 . TRBV19 TRBD1 TGTGCCAGTAGCCCGGGACAGGGCAAGTCTGAAAAACTGTTTTTT CASSPGQGKSEKLFF
TRBJ1-3 . TRBV2 . TGTGCCAGCCGGACATCTGGAAACACCATATATTTT CASRTSGNTIYF
TRBJ2-3 . TRBV7-3 TRBD1 TGTGCCAGCAGCCCGGGGGACAGGGGCTCAGATACGCAGTATTTT CASSPGDRGSDTQYF
TRBJ1-1 . TRBV6-5 . TGTGCCAGTAAACGGGACTTAGAGAACACTGAAGCTTTCTTT CASKRDLENTEAFF
TRBJ2-5 . TRBV2 TRBD2 TGTGCCAGCCAGGACTTTAAAGCGGGGGATTTTGAGACCCAGTACTTC CASQDFKAGDFETQYF
TRBJ1-1 . TRBV2 . TGTGCCAGCAGGGGGAGACAGACCCCGGCTTTCTTT CASRGRQTPAFF
TRBJ2-1 . TRBV5-1 . TGCGCCAGCAGCCGAAACGATTACAATGAGCAGTTCTTC CASSRNDYNEQFF
TRBJ2-2 . TRBV30 . TGTGCCTGGAGTGTACCCCTCCCGAAGGGCACCGGGGAGCTGTTTTTT CAWSVPLPKGTGELFF
TRBJ2-6 once TRBV30 . TGTGCCTGGAGTAGTGGGACTGTTGGGGCCAACGTCCTGACTTTC CAWSSGTVGANVLTF
TRBJ1-1 . TRBV20-1 . TGCAGTGCTAGTCGACAGGCGGCCACTGAAGCTTTCTTT CSASRQAATEAFF
TRBJ2-2 . TRBV3-1/TRBV3-2 . TGTGCCAGCAGGACCTTAGCTGGCGGGGAGCTGTTTTTT CASRTLAGGELFF
TRBJ1-4 . TRBV28 . TGTGCCAGCAGTTCGAATGAAAAACTGTTTTTT CASSSNEKLFF
TRBJ2-2 . TRBV5-6 . TGTGCCAGCAGCTTGGCAGGGGCTCGTGACACCGGGGAGCTGTTTTTT CASSLAGARDTGELFF
TRBJ2-1 . TRBV12-3/TRBV12-4 TRBD1 TGTGCCAGCAGTCCCACAGGGGGCCATGAGCAGTTCTTC CASSPTGGHEQFF
TRBJ2-7 few TRBV7-9 TRBD1 TGTGCCAGCAGCGGACAGGGGGCCGGAGAGCAGTACTTC CASSGQGAGEQYF
TRBJ1-5 . TRBV18 . TGTGCCAGCTCACCTGGGAGCAGCGAGACTAATCAGCCCCAGCATTTT CASSPGSSETNQPQHF
TRBJ1-1 . TRBV3-1/TRBV3-2 . TGTGCCAGCAGCCCGGACCGGGGTTATACTGAAGCTTTCTTT CASSPDRGYTEAFF
TRBJ1-2 . TRBV19 . TGTGCCAGTAGTATCAGCGCGGGGCGCGGCTACACCTTC CASSISAGRGYTF
TRBJ1-6 . TRBV3-1/TRBV3-2 . TGTGCCAGCAGCCAAGGGGAGATCCCCACCCTCCACTTT CASSQGEIPTLHF
TRBJ2-1 . TRBV9 TRBD2 TGTGCCAGCAGCACCTGGACTAGCGGAGTAAATGAGCAGTTCTTC CASSTWTSGVNEQFF
TRBJ2-1 . TRBV30 TRBD2 TGTGCCTGGAGTGCTGGCGGGAGGGCCGGGAATGAGCAGTTCTTC CAWSAGGRAGNEQFF
TRBJ2-2 . TRBV28 . TGTGCCAGCAGTTTAAGAGGGGGGGAGCTGTTTTTT CASSLRGGELFF
TRBJ1-6 few TRBV7-9 . TGTGCCAGCAGCTTCCTTGGGGTTAATTCACCCCTCCACTTT CASSFLGVNSPLHF
TRBJ2-7 . TRBV3-1/TRBV3-2 . TGTGCCAGCAGCCAAAGGACAGTAAACTACGAGCAGTACTTC CASSQRTVNYEQYF
TRBJ2-7 . TRBV3-1/TRBV3-2 . TGTGCCAGCAGCCTATCTTCAGGGTCCTACGAGCAGTACTTC CASSLSSGSYEQYF
TRBJ1-2 . TRBV18 TRBD1 TGTGCCAGCTCACCACCTACAGGGGGTGGCTACACCTTC CASSPPTGGGYTF
TRBJ1-4 . TRBV5-1 . TGCGCCAGCAGCTTGGACAGAAATAATGAAAAACTGTTTTTT CASSLDRNNEKLFF
TRBJ2-1 . TRBV6-2/TRBV6-3 TRBD2 TGTGCCAGCAGTTATAACCCTAGCGGGAGCCTCGAGCAGTTCTTC CASSYNPSGSLEQFF
TRBJ2-5 . TRBV11-2 . TGTGCCAGCAGCCGGGGACAAGAGACCCAGTACTTC CASSRGQETQYF
TRBJ1-1 once TRBV5-4 . TGTGCCAGCAGCCTGGGTGGGCCGACGGGCACTGAAGCTTTCTTT CASSLGGPTGTEAFF
TRBJ1-4 . TRBV6-5 . TGTGCCAGCAGTTACTATCCGGCCACTGAAAAACTGTTTTTT CASSYYPATEKLFF
TRBJ1-1 . TRBV5-1 . TGCGCCAGCAGCTTGGAGGGGTTAAGCACTGAAGCTTTCTTT CASSLEGLSTEAFF
TRBJ1-4 few TRBV11-2 TRBD1 TGTGCCAGCAGCTCCGACCCCACCGGGACAGCCTTTTTT CASSSDPTGTAFF
TRBJ2-6 . TRBV7-7 . TGTGCCAGCAGTCCAGGGTCTGGGGCCAACGTCCTGACTTTC CASSPGSGANVLTF
TRBJ1-5 . TRBV30 . TGTGCCTGGAGTATGGACAGCCGCAATCAGCCCCAGCATTTT CAWSMDSRNQPQHF
TRBJ2-5 . TRBV24-1 TRBD1 TGTGCCACCAGTGATCCGGGACAGCAAGAGACCCAGTACTTC CATSDPGQQETQYF
TRBJ2-6 few TRBV7-3 . TGTGCCAGCAGCATGACGAGGGATTCGGGCTCTGGGGCCAACGTCCTGACTTTC CASSMTRDSGSGANVLTF
TRBJ1-1 few TRBV11-2 . TGTGCCAGCAACAAAGACACTGAAGCTTTCTTT CASNKDTEAFF
TRBJ1-1 . TRBV5-1 . TGCGCCAGCAGCGCGGTCGGGCAGGGAGGCACTGAAGCTTTCTTT CASSAVGQGGTEAFF
TRBJ2-5 . TRBV7-8 . TGTGCCAGCAGCTTAGGTTTAATGGTCCCCCACCAAGAGACCCAGTACTTC CASSLGLMVPHQETQYF
TRBJ2-5 . TRBV19 TRBD1 TGTGCCAGTAGTACACGACAGGGCCAAGAGACCCAGTACTTC CASSTRQGQETQYF
TRBJ2-7 once TRBV6-1 . TGTGCCAGCAGTAAGACTAGGGCTTACGAGCAGTACTTC CASSKTRAYEQYF